This T cell receptor beta chain was sequenced during a study of cytomegalovirus exposure and HLA in healthy donors. Study-level results: Using a false discovery rate of 0.05, a later analysis showed that 15,000 to 20,000 TCR beta sequences were associated with HLA alleles. A later analysis reportedly found fewer N-insertions in an Asian-associated ancestry cluster than the approximately 670-donor mean.

Germline CDR1 and CDR2: MNHEY and SVGAGI. V was clipped by 8 bases and J by 1 base; unmatched bases: 5. The CDR3 is 14 amino acids. PCR was performed using 60 Vbeta and 13 Jbeta primers. Sequenced by immunoSEQ multiplex PCR; TCRdb stores in-frame clones only, minus some. The sample includes 150,000 or so clones, more than 70% of them seen just once. About this clone itself: Antigen: not known.

V and J are TRBV6-5 and TRBJ2-7; TRBD2 aligns across 10 bases. This clonotype originated in a woman aged 45-65 years in good health and CMV-seropositive. Sequencing used PBMCs. The CDR3 DNA sequence: TGTGCCAGCCGAGCTAGCGGGGGTTCCTACGAGCAGTACTTC. Its protein is CASRASGGSYEQYF.